These T cell receptor beta chains were read from a single sample in a study of blood T cell repertoires in COVID-19. Here immunoSEQ multiplex PCR was the method, and the copy in TCRdb shows in-frame clones only, minus some. The sample carries some 190,000 clones, 70% to 90% recorded once. The source material was peripheral blood. These TCRs come from an elderly man with COVID-19, enrolled during active disease. Both conserved end residues are part of each CDR3. A D gene is named only where the DNA matches it firmly. For some rows the clone size is stated as once, few or many, or as a class when expanded; others skip it.

V	size	J	D	length	CDR3
TRBV15	-	TRBJ1-2	TRBD1	15	CATSKFTGTAYGYTF
TRBV7-6	-	TRBJ1-2	TRBD1	17	CASSTHRTGGWDYGYTF
TRBV7-6	-	TRBJ1-1	-	15	CASSLSGGQNTEAFF
TRBV11-2	-	TRBJ1-2	TRBD1	14	CASRGTGVNYGYTF
TRBV11-3	-	TRBJ2-3	-	14	CASSLEGPTDTQYF
TRBV10-3	-	TRBJ2-3	TRBD2	15	CAISPTSASTDTQYF
TRBV7-2	few	TRBJ1-5	-	13	CASSRTVDQPQHF
TRBV5-6	-	TRBJ1-3	-	15	CASSWTELYGNTIYF
TRBV10-3	-	TRBJ1-5	-	14	CAISAQYSNQPQHF
TRBV29-1	-	TRBJ1-2	TRBD1	12	CSVPTGGYGYTF
TRBV27	-	TRBJ1-2	TRBD1	14	CASSSWGQSYGYTF
TRBV27	-	TRBJ1-1	-	14	CASSLRRENTEAFF
TRBV5-4	-	TRBJ1-2	-	13	CASSLDEGYGYTF
TRBV5-1	-	TRBJ1-5	TRBD1	14	CASSPGQGGQPQHF
TRBV3-1/TRBV3-2	-	TRBJ1-2	TRBD1	15	CASSQTGGAGYGYTF
TRBV13	-	TRBJ1-4	TRBD1	14	CASSKDRFNEKLFF
TRBV9	once	TRBJ1-5	TRBD1	18	CASSASPGTGTGNQPQHF
TRBV28	-	TRBJ2-7	TRBD1	12	CASLTGGEEQYF
TRBV27	-	TRBJ1-1	-	16	CASSLSQGLGDTEAFF
TRBV9	-	TRBJ2-7	TRBD1	15	CASSVSRDRAYEQYF
TRBV7-2	-	TRBJ1-3	-	14	CASSAGSSGNTIYF
TRBV21-1	-	TRBJ2-7	-	17	CASSKGVSGQISYEQYF
TRBV24-1	-	TRBJ1-5	-	15	CATSDSGDLNQPQHF
TRBV5-5	-	TRBJ2-7	-	15	CASSRTGMGSYEQYF
TRBV4-1	-	TRBJ2-3	-	15	CASSHPGGDGDTQYF
TRBV3-1/TRBV3-2	-	TRBJ1-2	TRBD1	14	CASSQHGQGYGYTF
TRBV7-3	-	TRBJ1-1	-	13	CASSDSGTSVAFF
TRBV9	-	TRBJ1-6	TRBD1	14	CASSVTTGDSPLHF
TRBV6-5	once	TRBJ1-2	-	15	CASSALAGANYGYTF
TRBV7-8	-	TRBJ2-3	-	11	CASSPAGTQYF
TRBV9	-	TRBJ1-1	TRBD1	15	CASSVGQVTNTEAFF
TRBV5-1	-	TRBJ1-1	TRBD1	17	CASSLDPIRTGSTEAFF
TRBV2	-	TRBJ1-2	TRBD1	14	CASSEIRTGKGYTF
TRBV4-2	-	TRBJ2-2	TRBD1	17	CASSQDRYRGNTGELFF